Here is one T cell receptor (beta chain) with its context. Its matching antigen is unknown. These data come from a study of T cell responses to AZD1222 COVID-19 vaccine. General observations from the study: Close to half of spike-specific TCRs reportedly recognize unmutated variant regions. Spike regions recognized by vaccine-associated CD4 TCRs spanned the protein, led by 160-218 and 743-854.

Only in-frame clones appear in the TCRdb table, and some are missing; sequencing was by immunoSEQ multiplex PCR. The sample lists about 170,000 clones, more than 85% occurring once. The CDR3 spans 13 residues. With 0 bases removed from V and 4 bases from J, the gap between germline ends came to 6 bases. CDR1 PRHDT and CDR2 FYEKMQ come from the germline V gene (reference sequence). The sequencing used peripheral blood, collected on day 0 of AZD1222 vaccination. This TCR came from an adult in good health. The chain is built from TRBV13 and TRBJ1-2, with no clear D. CDR3 nucleotide sequence: TGTGCCAGCAGCTTAGGAGGCAGCTATGGCTACACCTTC. Amino acids: CASSLGGSYGYTF.